This section outlines one T cell receptor (beta chain) sequence together with its context. The data belong to a study of blood T cell repertoires in COVID-19. Whole-study context: Acute-phase and convalescent COVID-19 samples originated in the United States, Italy and Spain. PBMCs, B-cell-depleted T cells, or T cells provided the cDNA or gDNA that made up the material.

Germline V gives CDR1 SGHVS, CDR2 FQNEAQ. CDR3 length equals 18 residues. V was trimmed by 2 bases and J by 6 bases, leaving 25 bases between them. Authors' analysis steps: Estimation of nucleated cell counts was performed using reference gene primer amplification. Here immunoSEQ multiplex PCR was the method, and the copy in TCRdb shows in-frame clones only, minus some. V and J calls and clone size are given by that table; D and trimming were obtained from the DNA. The sample shows over 85,000 clones, roughly 80% of them seen only once. The sample consisted of peripheral blood. The TCR originated in a human donor in a cohort sampled during active COVID-19. This chain joins TRBV7-8 and TRBJ1-1; D call uncertain. The CDR3 DNA sequence: TGTGCCAGCAGCTTATATCGGAACAGTTGGGCCGCTCCCCCTGAAGCTTTCTTT. It yields the protein CASSLYRNSWAAPPEAFF.